The clone carrying this T cell receptor (beta chain) was seen many times. Its cognate antigen is unknown. The CDR3 length is 15 residues. Looked up from germline, CDR1 is SGHRS and CDR2 is YFSETQ. V shed 0 bases and J shed 0 bases, with 7 bases lying between them. This sample is drawn from a study of cytotoxic CD8 clonotypes in ibrutinib-treated CLL. General study findings and limits: Sustained-remission and progressing patients diverged in sampling times.

Profiled with immunoSEQ multiplex PCR; TCRdb holds only in-frame clones, not every one. Of about 140,000 clones in the sample, approximately 89% are singletons; the top ten hold 10% to 11%. The chain uses TRBV5-1 and TRBJ1-3; D is unclear. This specimen was PBMCs, taken after 12 months of ibrutinib treatment. This sequence was found in a human donor with chronic lymphocytic leukemia. The CDR3 spells CASSLDGLSGNTIYF. CDR3 coding DNA: TGCGCCAGCAGCTTGGACGGGCTCTCTGGAAACACCATATATTTT.